This TCR beta chain was identified during a study of identical twins. Study-wide findings and caveats: Conclusions were based on cross-sectional statistical analysis, without following the same donors.

There are 17 residues in the CDR3. Via MiXCR, TCRdb re-called the 5' RACE reads, giving one row per CDR3 protein. Among about 240,000 distinct CDR3 sequences listed, roughly a tenth were seen once. In its sample, this clonotype was seen a few times. The antigen is not known. The chain is built from TRBV21-1 and TRBJ2-6; the table calls TRBD1, which could not be checked here. TRBV21-1 represents a pseudogene. This TCR derives from a man over 45 in good health. Sample: memory T cells sorted from blood. The CDR3 protein is CASSLNQGGAGANVLTF. DNA of the CDR3: TGTGCCAGCAGCTTAAACCAAGGGGGGGCTGGGGCCAACGTCCTGACTTTC.